This T cell receptor (beta chain) was captured in a study of Graves' ophthalmopathy and Graves' hyperthyroidism. Study observations and caveats: Ophthalmopathy progression was predicted with 70% to 71% sensitivity and approximately 72% specificity. The 13-signature model separated ophthalmopathy from stable hyperthyroidism at almost 90% sensitivity and around 81% specificity.

On this clonotype itself: Its specificity is not known.

The authors amplified TCR beta CDR3 regions, and they did so from RNA transcripts for repertoire sequencing. An opening RT-PCR round employed HTBI primers and preceded a second-round multiplex PCR. TCRdb redid the calling of the multiplex PCR reads with MiXCR, one entry per CDR3 protein. The profile shows approximately 500,000 distinct CDR3 sequences, around an eighth of them singletons. The study excluded patients with other autoimmune diseases, uncontrolled infections, pregnancy or lactation. Diagnosis was based on clinical symptoms, serum thyroxine, TRAb, thyroid ultrasound and orbital computed tomography. V lost 4 bases to trimming and J lost 6 bases; unmatched junction nucleotides: 6. This CDR3 comprises 15 residues. CDR1 and CDR2 (germline): MGHRA, YSYEKL.

Sequencing was performed on blood. The chain carries TRBV4-1 and TRBJ1-6; TRBD1 aligns across 7 bases. This TCR was recovered from a woman between 25 and 40 years old with Graves' ophthalmopathy. CDR3 in amino acids: CASSPRDSLNSPLHF. The CDR3 nucleotides read TGCGCCAGCAGCCCCCGGGACAGTCTTAATTCACCCCTCCACTTT.